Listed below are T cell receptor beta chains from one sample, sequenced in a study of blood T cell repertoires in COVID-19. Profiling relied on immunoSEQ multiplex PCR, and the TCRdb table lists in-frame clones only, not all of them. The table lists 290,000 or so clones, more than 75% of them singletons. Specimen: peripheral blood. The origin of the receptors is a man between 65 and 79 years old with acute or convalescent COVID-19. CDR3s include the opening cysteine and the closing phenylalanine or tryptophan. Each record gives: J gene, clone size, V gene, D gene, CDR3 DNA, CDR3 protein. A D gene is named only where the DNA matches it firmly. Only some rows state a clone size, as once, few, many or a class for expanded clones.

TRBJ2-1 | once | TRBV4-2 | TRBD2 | TGTGCCAGCAGCCACTCGGGACTAGCGGGAGGGATCAATGAGCAGTTCTTC | CASSHSGLAGGINEQFF
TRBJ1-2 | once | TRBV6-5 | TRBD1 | TGTGCCAGCAGTTTAGGGGGCCCTTACTATGGCTACACCTTC | CASSLGGPYYGYTF
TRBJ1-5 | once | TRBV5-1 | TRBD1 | TGCGCCAGCAGCTCCTTGGGACAGATCGATCAGCCCCAGCATTTT | CASSSLGQIDQPQHF
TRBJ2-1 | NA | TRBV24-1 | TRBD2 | TGTGCCACCAGTGATACGGGGACTAGCGGGAGTCTGATCTACAATGAGCAGTTCTTC | CATSDTGTSGSLIYNEQFF
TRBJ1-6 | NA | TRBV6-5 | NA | TGTGCCAGCAGGGACAGTACCGATAATTCACCCCTCCACTTT | CASRDSTDNSPLHF
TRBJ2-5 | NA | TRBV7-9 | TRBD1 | TGTGCCAGCAGACGGGACAGAACCCAAGAGACCCAGTACTTC | CASRRDRTQETQYF
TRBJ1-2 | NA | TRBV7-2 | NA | TGTGCCAGCAGCTCTAGCGGTTTTTACGGCTACACCTTC | CASSSSGFYGYTF
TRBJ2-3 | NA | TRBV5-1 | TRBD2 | TGCGCCAGCAGCTTGCCCCGAGCGGGGGGGTCCGGGGATACGCAGTATTTT | CASSLPRAGGSGDTQYF
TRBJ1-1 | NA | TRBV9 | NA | TGTGCCAGCAGCGTAGGGACATCCCCTTACTTGAACACTGAAGCTTTCTTT | CASSVGTSPYLNTEAFF
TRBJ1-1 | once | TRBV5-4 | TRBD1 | TGTGCCAGCAGCGTGTCGACAGGGGGCACTGAAGCTTTCTTT | CASSVSTGGTEAFF